This T cell receptor beta chain is from a study of blood T cell repertoires in COVID-19. Study summary: COVID-19 samples collected from the United States, Italy and Spain covered acute and convalescent phases.

Enrolled during active infection, Seattle patients were then followed longitudinally. Original processing methods: Amplification of reference gene primers was used by the study to estimate nucleated cell counts. Profiled with immunoSEQ multiplex PCR; TCRdb holds only in-frame clones, not every one. That table is the source of V, J and clone size, and D and trimming were worked out from the DNA. This table has roughly 150,000 clones, 84% appearing once. Germline trimming cut 0 bases from V and 8 bases from J; bases unmatched to any gene: 6. This CDR3 has 15 residues. CDR1 is SGDLS, CDR2 YYNGEE, per germline. Only one count was recorded for this clone.

The receptor's source is a woman at least 80 years old with COVID-19, enrolled during active disease. The sequenced material came from peripheral blood. The chain is built from TRBV9 and TRBJ1-4, with 8 bases matching TRBD1. CDR3 in amino acids: CASSVAPGGEEKLFF. DNA of the CDR3: TGTGCCAGCAGCGTAGCTCCAGGGGGCGAAGAAAAACTGTTTTTT.